This T cell receptor beta chain was found in a study of T cell changes during pregnancy in multiple sclerosis. This clone has a single count. TCRdb's table, derived via immunoSEQ multiplex PCR, lists solely in-frame clones and lacks some. This sample has tens of thousands of clones, with more than 85% found just once. Germline CDR1 reads SEHNR; CDR2 reads FQNEAQ (reference sequence). J was trimmed by 0 bases and V by 6 bases; bases with no gene match: 4. The CDR3 has 15 residues. This chain connects TRBV7-9 to TRBJ2-3, with 9 bases lining up with TRBD1. The source was CD8+ T cells from peripheral blood mononuclear cells, collected before pregnancy. The receptor's source is a female donor with multiple sclerosis, enrolled in a pregnancy study. In nucleotides, the CDR3 is TGTGCCAGCAGTCGGACAGGGGCTAGCACAGATACGCAGTATTTT. Its protein product is CASSRTGASTDTQYF.